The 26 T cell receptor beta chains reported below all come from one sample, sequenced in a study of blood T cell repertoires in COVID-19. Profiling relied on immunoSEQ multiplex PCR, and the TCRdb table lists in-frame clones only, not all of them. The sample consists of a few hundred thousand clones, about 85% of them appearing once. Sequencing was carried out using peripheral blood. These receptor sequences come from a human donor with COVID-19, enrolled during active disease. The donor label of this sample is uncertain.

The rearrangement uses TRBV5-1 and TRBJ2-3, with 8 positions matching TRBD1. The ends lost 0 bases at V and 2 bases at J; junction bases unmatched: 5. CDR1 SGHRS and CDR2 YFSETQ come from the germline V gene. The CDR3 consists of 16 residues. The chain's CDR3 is CASSLALTGDTDTQYF. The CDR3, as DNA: TGCGCCAGCAGCTTGGCCCTGACAGGGGACACAGATACGCAGTATTTT.

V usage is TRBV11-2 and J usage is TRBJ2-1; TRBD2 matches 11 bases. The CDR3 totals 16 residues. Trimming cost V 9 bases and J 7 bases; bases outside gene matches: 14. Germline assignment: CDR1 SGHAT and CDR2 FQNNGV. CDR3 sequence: CASEGGSSGRTNEQFF. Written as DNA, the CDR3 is TGTGCCAGTGAGGGGGGGTCTAGCGGGAGGACGAATGAGCAGTTCTTC. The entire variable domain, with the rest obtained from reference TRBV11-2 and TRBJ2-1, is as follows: EAGVAQSPRYKIIEKRQSVAFWCNPISGHATLYWYQQILGQGPKLLIQFQNNGVVDDSQLPKDRFSAERLKGVDSTLKIQPAKLEDSAVYLCASEGGSSGRTNEQFFGPGTRLTVL.

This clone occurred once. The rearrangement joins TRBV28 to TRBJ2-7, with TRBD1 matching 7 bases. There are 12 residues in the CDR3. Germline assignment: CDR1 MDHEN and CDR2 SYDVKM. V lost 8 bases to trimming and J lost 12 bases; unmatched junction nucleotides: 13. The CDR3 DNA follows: TGTGCCAGCGGCGCCGGGACAGCGATTTCGTACTTC. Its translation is CASGAGTAISYF.

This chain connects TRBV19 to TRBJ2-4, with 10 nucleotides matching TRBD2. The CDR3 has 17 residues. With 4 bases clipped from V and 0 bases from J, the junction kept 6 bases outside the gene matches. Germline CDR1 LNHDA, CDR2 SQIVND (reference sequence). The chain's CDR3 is CASSTGLAELAKNIQYF. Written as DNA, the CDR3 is TGTGCCAGTAGTACCGGACTAGCGGAACTAGCCAAAAACATTCAGTACTTC.

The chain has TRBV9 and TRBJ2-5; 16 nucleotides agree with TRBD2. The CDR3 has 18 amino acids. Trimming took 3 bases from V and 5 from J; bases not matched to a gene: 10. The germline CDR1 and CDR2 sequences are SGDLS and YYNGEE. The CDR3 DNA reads TGTGCCAGCAGCGCGCTCCCCGGGACTAGCGGGAGGGGGGAGACCCAGTACTTC. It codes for CASSALPGTSGRGETQYF.

The CDR3 here is CASSVQASTGELFF. The CDR3 nucleotides read TGCGCCAGCAGCGTACAGGCTAGCACCGGGGAGCTGTTTTTT. The V call is TRBV5-1, the J call TRBJ2-2, with D perhaps TRBD1 (5 bases). Per the germline V gene, CDR1 is SGHRS and CDR2 is YFSETQ. The CDR3 extends over 14 amino acids. The V end was cut by 4 bases, the J end by 4 bases, with 11 bases between. The complete variable domain, with remaining parts taken from reference TRBV5-1 and TRBJ2-2, reads KAGVTQTPRYLIKTRGQQVTLSCSPISGHRSVSWYQQTPGQGLQFLFEYFSETQRNKGNFPGRFSGRQFSNSRSEMNVSTLELGDSALYLCASSVQASTGELFFGEGSRLTVL.

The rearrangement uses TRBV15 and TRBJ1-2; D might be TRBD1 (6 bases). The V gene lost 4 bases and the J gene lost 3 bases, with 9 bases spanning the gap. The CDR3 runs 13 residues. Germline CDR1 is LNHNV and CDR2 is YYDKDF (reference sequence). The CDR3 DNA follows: TGTGCCACCAGCACCACAGGGCACTATGGCTACACCTTC. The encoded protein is CATSTTGHYGYTF.

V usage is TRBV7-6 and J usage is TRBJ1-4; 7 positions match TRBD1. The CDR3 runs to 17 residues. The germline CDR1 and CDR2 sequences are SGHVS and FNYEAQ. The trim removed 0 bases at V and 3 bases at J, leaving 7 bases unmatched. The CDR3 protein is CASSLAKLGQPNEKLFF. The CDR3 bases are TGTGCCAGCAGCTTAGCCAAACTGGGACAGCCTAATGAAAAACTGTTTTTT.

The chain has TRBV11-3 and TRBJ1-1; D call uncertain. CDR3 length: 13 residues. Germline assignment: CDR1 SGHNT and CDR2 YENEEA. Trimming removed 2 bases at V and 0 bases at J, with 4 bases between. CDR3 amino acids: CASSLLVNTEAFF. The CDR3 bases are TGTGCCAGCAGCTTATTAGTGAACACTGAAGCTTTCTTT.

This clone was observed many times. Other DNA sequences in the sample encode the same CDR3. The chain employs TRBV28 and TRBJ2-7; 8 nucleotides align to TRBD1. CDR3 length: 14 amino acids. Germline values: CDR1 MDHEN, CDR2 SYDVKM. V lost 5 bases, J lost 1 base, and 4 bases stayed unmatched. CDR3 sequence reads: CASSRTGQSYEQYF. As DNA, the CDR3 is TGTGCCAGCAGTCGGACAGGGCAATCCTACGAGCAGTACTTC. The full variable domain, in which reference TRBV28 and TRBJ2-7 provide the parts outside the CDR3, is DVKVTQSSRYLVKRTGEKVFLECVQDMDHENMFWYRQDPGLGLRLIYFSYDVKMKEKGDIPEGYSVSREKKERFSLILESASTNQTSMYLCASSRTGQSYEQYFGPGTRLTVT.

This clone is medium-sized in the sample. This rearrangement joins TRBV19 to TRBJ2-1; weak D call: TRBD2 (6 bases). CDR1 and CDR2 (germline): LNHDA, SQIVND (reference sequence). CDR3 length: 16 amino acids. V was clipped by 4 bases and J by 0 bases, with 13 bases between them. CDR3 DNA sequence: TGTGCCAGTAGTAAAAATCCCGGGAGCTCCTACAATGAGCAGTTCTTC. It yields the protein CASSKNPGSSYNEQFF.

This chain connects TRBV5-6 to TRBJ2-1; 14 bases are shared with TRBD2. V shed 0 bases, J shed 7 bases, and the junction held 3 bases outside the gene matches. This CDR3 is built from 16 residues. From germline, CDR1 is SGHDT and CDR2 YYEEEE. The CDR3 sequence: CASSLARLAGGNEQFF. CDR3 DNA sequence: TGTGCCAGCAGCTTGGCCAGACTAGCGGGAGGGAATGAGCAGTTCTTC.

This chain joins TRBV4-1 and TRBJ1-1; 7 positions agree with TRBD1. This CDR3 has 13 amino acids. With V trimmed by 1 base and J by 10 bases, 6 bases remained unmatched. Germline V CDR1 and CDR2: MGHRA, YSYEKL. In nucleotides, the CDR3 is TGCGCCAGCAGCCAAGGATTACAGGGGCGAGCTTTCTTT. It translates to CASSQGLQGRAFF.

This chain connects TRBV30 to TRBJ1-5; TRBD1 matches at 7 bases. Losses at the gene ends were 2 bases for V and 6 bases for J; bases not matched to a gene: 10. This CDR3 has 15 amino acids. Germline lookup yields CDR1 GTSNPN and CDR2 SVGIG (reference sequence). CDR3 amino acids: CAWSLQRQGSQPQHF. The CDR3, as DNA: TGTGCCTGGAGTCTACAAAGACAGGGAAGTCAGCCCCAGCATTTT.

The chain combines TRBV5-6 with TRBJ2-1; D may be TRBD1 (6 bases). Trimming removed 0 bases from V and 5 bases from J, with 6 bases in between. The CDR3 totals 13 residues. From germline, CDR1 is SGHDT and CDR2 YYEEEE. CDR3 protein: CASSLGGHNEQFF. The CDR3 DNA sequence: TGTGCCAGCAGCTTGGGGGGGCACAATGAGCAGTTCTTC. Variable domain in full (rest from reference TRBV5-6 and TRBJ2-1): DAGVTQSPTHLIKTRGQQVTLRCSPKSGHDTVSWYQQALGQGPQFIFQYYEEEERQRGNFPDRFSGHQFPNYSSELNVNALLLGDSALYLCASSLGGHNEQFFGPGTRLTVL.

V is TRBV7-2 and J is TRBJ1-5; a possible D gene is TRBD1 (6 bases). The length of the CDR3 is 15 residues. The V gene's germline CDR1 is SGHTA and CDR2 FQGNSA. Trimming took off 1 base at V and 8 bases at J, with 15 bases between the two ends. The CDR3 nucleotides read TGTGCCAGCAGCTTAGGCTCGGGACACAGAGAGCCCCAGCATTTT. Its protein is CASSLGSGHREPQHF.

CDR3 nucleotide sequence: TGTGCCAGCAGCCTCGCAGGCATAGGGAACACTGAAGCTTTCTTT. Its protein product is CASSLAGIGNTEAFF. The rearrangement uses TRBV7-3 and TRBJ1-1; no reliable D call. The CDR3 sequence is 15 residues long. CDR1 is SGHTA and CDR2 is FQGTGA in the germline V gene. With 5 bases removed from V and 1 base from J, the gap between germline ends came to 14 bases.

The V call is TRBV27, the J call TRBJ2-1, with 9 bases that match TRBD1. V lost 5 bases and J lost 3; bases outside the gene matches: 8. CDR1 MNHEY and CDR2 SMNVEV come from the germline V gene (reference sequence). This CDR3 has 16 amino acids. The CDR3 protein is CASSQLQGAYYNEQFF. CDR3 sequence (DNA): TGTGCCAGCAGTCAATTACAGGGGGCGTACTACAATGAGCAGTTCTTC.

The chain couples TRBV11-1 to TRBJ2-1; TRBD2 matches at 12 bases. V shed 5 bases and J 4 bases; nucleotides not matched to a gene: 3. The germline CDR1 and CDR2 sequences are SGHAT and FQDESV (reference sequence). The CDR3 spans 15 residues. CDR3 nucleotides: TGTGCCAGCAGCAGACTAGCGGGAGAGTACAATGAGCAGTTCTTC. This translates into CASSRLAGEYNEQFF.

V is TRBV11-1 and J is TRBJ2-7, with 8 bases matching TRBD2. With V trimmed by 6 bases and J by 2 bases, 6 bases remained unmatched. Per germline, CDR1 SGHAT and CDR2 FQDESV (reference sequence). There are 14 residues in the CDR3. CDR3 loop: CASSFPGGAYEQYF. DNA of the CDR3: TGTGCCAGCAGTTTCCCGGGGGGGGCCTACGAGCAGTACTTC.

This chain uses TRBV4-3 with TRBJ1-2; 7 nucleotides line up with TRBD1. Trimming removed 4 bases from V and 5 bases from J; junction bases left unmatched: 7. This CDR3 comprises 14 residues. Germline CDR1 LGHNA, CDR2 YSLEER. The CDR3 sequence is CASSPLQGDYGYTF. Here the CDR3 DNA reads TGCGCCAGCAGCCCCCTTCAGGGGGATTATGGCTACACCTTC.

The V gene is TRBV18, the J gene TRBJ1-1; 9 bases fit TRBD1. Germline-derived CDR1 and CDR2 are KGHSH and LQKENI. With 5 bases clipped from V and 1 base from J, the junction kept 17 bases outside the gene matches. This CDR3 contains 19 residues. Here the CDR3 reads CASSEGVFGTGLGNTEAFF. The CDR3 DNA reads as TGTGCCAGCTCAGAGGGAGTTTTTGGGACAGGGTTAGGGAACACTGAAGCTTTCTTT.

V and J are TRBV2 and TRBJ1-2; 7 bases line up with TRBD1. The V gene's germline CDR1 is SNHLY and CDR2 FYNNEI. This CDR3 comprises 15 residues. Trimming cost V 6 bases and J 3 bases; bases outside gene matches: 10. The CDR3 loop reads CASREGQTTYYGYTF. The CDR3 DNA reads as TGTGCCAGCAGGGAGGGACAGACAACCTACTATGGCTACACCTTC.

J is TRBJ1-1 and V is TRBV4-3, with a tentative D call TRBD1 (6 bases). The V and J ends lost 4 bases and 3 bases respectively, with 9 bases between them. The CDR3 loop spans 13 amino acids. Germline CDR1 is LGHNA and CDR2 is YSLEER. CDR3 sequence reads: CASSPQGDTEAFF. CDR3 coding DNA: TGCGCCAGCAGCCCACAGGGAGACACTGAAGCTTTCTTT.

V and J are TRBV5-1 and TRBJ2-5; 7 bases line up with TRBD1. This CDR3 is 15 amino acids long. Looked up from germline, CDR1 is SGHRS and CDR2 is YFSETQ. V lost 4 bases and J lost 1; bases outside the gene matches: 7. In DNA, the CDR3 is TGCGCCAGCAGCCTACCGGACAGGCCCCAAGAGACCCAGTACTTC. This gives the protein CASSLPDRPQETQYF.

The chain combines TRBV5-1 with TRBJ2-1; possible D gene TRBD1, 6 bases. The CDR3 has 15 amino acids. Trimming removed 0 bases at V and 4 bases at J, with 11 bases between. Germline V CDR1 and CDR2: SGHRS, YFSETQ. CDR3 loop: CASSLALGGYNEQFF. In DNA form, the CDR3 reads TGCGCCAGCAGCTTGGCACTAGGGGGATACAATGAGCAGTTCTTC.